These 20 T cell receptor beta chains share one sample of origin, sequenced in a study of blood T cell repertoires in COVID-19. TCRdb's copy holds only in-frame clones and misses some; the assay was immunoSEQ multiplex PCR. This table holds some 300,000 clones, approximately 89% found once. Specimen: PBMCs or T cells enriched from blood (not recorded which). These receptors originate from a woman aged 40 to 50 who had recovered from COVID-19.

This chain connects TRBV2 to TRBJ2-7, with TRBD2 matching over 7 bases. Germline CDR1 and CDR2: SNHLY and FYNNEI. J lost 5 bases, V lost 4 bases, and 14 bases had no gene match. The CDR3 is 16 amino acids. The CDR3 nucleotides read TGTGCCAGCAGTGGGGTGGCGGGGAGGGCCGGCGACGAGCAGTACTTC. It codes for CASSGVAGRAGDEQYF.

The chain employs TRBV5-1 and TRBJ2-7; 15 positions match TRBD2. Looked up from germline, CDR1 is SGHRS and CDR2 is YFSETQ. With 3 bases clipped from V and 5 bases from J, the junction kept 6 bases outside the gene matches. This CDR3 comprises 16 residues. This CDR3 reads CASSSGLAGGPNEQYF. The CDR3 bases are TGCGCCAGCAGCTCGGGACTAGCGGGAGGTCCGAACGAGCAGTACTTC.

The rearrangement uses TRBV13 and TRBJ1-6; D is ambiguous. V shed 2 bases and J shed 4 bases, with 9 bases lying between them. Germline V lookup: CDR1 PRHDT, CDR2 FYEKMQ (reference sequence). The CDR3 totals 15 residues. CDR3 in DNA: TGTGCCAGCAGCTTATTCCGGTGGTATAATTCACCCCTCCACTTT. Translation: CASSLFRWYNSPLHF.

This chain joins TRBV7-2 and TRBJ1-3; unclear D gene. The ends were cut back, 4 bases at V and 2 bases at J, with 12 bases in the middle. Looked up from germline, CDR1 is SGHTA and CDR2 is FQGNSA. This CDR3 is 15 amino acids long. CDR3 region: CASSSVLGAGNTIYF. The CDR3 DNA sequence: TGTGCCAGCAGCTCTGTTTTGGGCGCTGGAAACACCATATATTTT.

The rearrangement uses TRBV28 and TRBJ2-5; D is unresolved. CDR3 length equals 11 residues. Trimming cost V 6 bases and J 5 bases, with 7 bases left between them. Germline V gene data show CDR1 as MDHEN and CDR2 as SYDVKM. CDR3 nucleotides: TGTGCCAGCAGAATTCGGGAGACCCAGTACTTC. Amino acid sequence: CASRIRETQYF.

The chain couples TRBV2 to TRBJ1-2; D not certain. The germline V gene has CDR1 SNHLY and CDR2 FYNNEI. The CDR3 has 12 residues. With 5 bases removed from V and 8 bases from J, the gap between germline ends came to 12 bases. The CDR3, as DNA: TGTGCCAGCAGTCCCCCGAAAAGCGGCTACACCTTC. Amino acid sequence: CASSPPKSGYTF.

The DNA for the CDR3 is TGTGCCAGCAGTTTTAGGGGACATTCCTCTGGGGCCAACGTCCTGACTTTC. It yields the protein CASSFRGHSSGANVLTF. This chain joins TRBV28 and TRBJ2-6, with a weak D call TRBD1 (6 bases). Germline lookup yields CDR1 MDHEN and CDR2 SYDVKM. V lost 3 bases to trimming and J lost 0 bases, with 12 bases between them. The CDR3 covers 17 residues.

This chain connects TRBV11-2 to TRBJ2-2; D is uncertain. The CDR3 loop spans 16 amino acids. Trimming took 2 bases from V and 1 from J, leaving 11 bases between them. Germline V lookup: CDR1 SGHAT, CDR2 FQNNGV. As DNA, the CDR3 is TGTGCCAGCAGCTTATGGGCAGTCCTGAACACCGGGGAGCTGTTTTTT. Translation gives CASSLWAVLNTGELFF.

CDR3 amino acids: CASSPRGRAGEQFF. CDR3 nucleotides: TGTGCCAGCAGTCCCCGCGGGAGGGCCGGTGAGCAGTTCTTC. The chain joins TRBV27 to TRBJ2-1; 9 nucleotides align to TRBD2. Germline CDR1 and CDR2: MNHEY and SMNVEV (reference sequence). J was trimmed by 9 bases and V by 5 bases; bases with no gene match: 8. The CDR3 sequence is 14 residues long.

V is TRBV30 and J is TRBJ2-1; no clear D gene. V was shortened by 0 bases and J by 4 bases, with 7 bases between the two germline ends. The CDR3 is made up of 13 amino acids. CDR1 is GTSNPN, CDR2 SVGIG, per germline (reference sequence). CDR3: CAWSVGEYNEQFF. The CDR3 nucleotides read TGTGCCTGGAGTGTCGGAGAATACAATGAGCAGTTCTTC.

J is TRBJ2-7 and V is TRBV6-5; D is undetermined. The V gene's germline CDR1 is MNHEY and CDR2 SVGAGI. This CDR3 has 14 amino acids. Trimming left V 4 bases short and J 0 bases short, with 10 bases between. CDR3 region: CASSSHELSYEQYF. CDR3 DNA sequence: TGTGCCAGCAGTTCCCACGAGCTCTCCTACGAGCAGTACTTC.

This chain joins TRBV27 and TRBJ1-2; D not resolved. Deletions cut 6 bases from V and 5 bases from J, with 13 bases between. Per germline, CDR1 MNHEY and CDR2 SMNVEV (reference sequence). This CDR3 is built from 13 residues. The CDR3 DNA follows: TGTGCCAGCAGGGGCCACACTCTATATGGCTACACCTTC. Translating gives CASRGHTLYGYTF.

This clone came up a few times. This chain links TRBV11-3 with TRBJ1-2, with D possibly TRBD1 on 5 matching bases. With 5 bases removed from V and 4 bases from J, the gap between germline ends came to 14 bases. CDR1 and CDR2 from the germline V gene are SGHNT and YENEEA. The CDR3 covers 14 residues. CDR3 sequence: CASSPLTDPYGYTF. The CDR3, as DNA: TGTGCCAGCAGCCCCCTGACAGACCCCTATGGCTACACCTTC. The full variable domain, its missing parts supplied by reference TRBV11-3 and TRBJ1-2, is EAGVVQSPRYKIIEKKQPVAFWCNPISGHNTLYWYLQNLGQGPELLIRYENEEAVDDSQLPKDRFSAERLKGVDSTLKIQPAELGDSAVYLCASSPLTDPYGYTFGSGTRLTVV.

A note on this clone: In the same sample, other DNA sequences code for this CDR3. The chain combines TRBV18 with TRBJ1-1, with D uncertain. Trimming pared 2 bases from V and 2 bases from J, leaving 9 bases between. Germline V gene sequence: CDR1 KGHSH, CDR2 LQKENI. The CDR3 is 14 residues long. The CDR3 nucleotides are TGTGCCAGCTCACCAGCGTCGTTAAACACTGAAGCTTTCTTT. The encoded protein is CASSPASLNTEAFF.

The rearrangement joins TRBV7-3 to TRBJ2-3; 10 bases align to TRBD2. CDR1 SGHTA and CDR2 FQGTGA come from the germline V gene. This CDR3 has 14 amino acids. The trim removed 5 bases at V and 5 bases at J, leaving 4 bases unmatched. The CDR3 loop reads CASSVAGGIDTQYF. CDR3 DNA sequence: TGTGCCAGCAGCGTAGCGGGAGGAATAGATACGCAGTATTTT.

The CDR3 is CASSLDPGNWAEAFF. The CDR3, as DNA: TGTGCCAGCAGCTTAGATCCGGGGAATTGGGCTGAAGCTTTCTTT. The V and J genes are TRBV11-3 and TRBJ1-1, with unresolved D. Germline CDR1 and CDR2: SGHNT and YENEEA. This CDR3 is 15 amino acids long. V was clipped by 0 bases and J by 6 bases, with 14 bases between them.

The chain joins TRBV7-9 to TRBJ1-1; tentatively, D is TRBD1 (5 bases). Germline V gives CDR1 SEHNR, CDR2 FQNEAQ (reference sequence). This CDR3 region has 15 residues. The germline V and J ends were trimmed by 4 bases and 1 base, with 13 bases remaining between them. The CDR3 reads CASSSTWGPNTEAFF. The CDR3 DNA sequence: TGTGCCAGCAGCTCAACTTGGGGCCCGAACACTGAAGCTTTCTTT.

The genes are TRBV4-1 and TRBJ1-6; 10 bases map to TRBD1. The CDR3 sequence is 17 residues long. With 1 base clipped from V and 12 bases from J, the junction kept 12 bases outside the gene matches. Germline V gene lookup returns CDR1 MGHRA and CDR2 YSYEKL. The DNA for the CDR3 is TGCGCCAGCAGCCAAGGGTGGGACAGGGGAAATGAGAGACCCCTCCACTTT. Translating it yields CASSQGWDRGNERPLHF.

In this sample, this clone turned up many times. For the CDR3, the DNA is TGTGCCAGCAGCTCGACAGGGCGGGGCGAGCAGTACTTC. Encoded protein: CASSSTGRGEQYF. The gene calls are TRBV9 and TRBJ2-7, with D perhaps matching TRBD1 (7 bases). This CDR3 region has 13 residues. Trimming took 4 bases from V and 6 from J, leaving 14 bases between them. Germline lookup yields CDR1 SGDLS and CDR2 YYNGEE. The full variable domain, with the rest looked up from reference TRBV9 and TRBJ2-7, is DSGVTQTPKHLITATGQRVTLRCSPRSGDLSVYWYQQSLDQGLQFLIQYYNGEERAKGNILERFSAQQFPDLHSELNLSSLELGDSALYFCASSSTGRGEQYFGPGTRLTVT.

The chain uses TRBV19 and TRBJ2-7; maybe TRBD1 (6 bases). Germline V lookup: CDR1 LNHDA, CDR2 SQIVND (reference sequence). V dropped 11 bases and J dropped 1 base, with 12 bases sitting between them. The CDR3 totals 12 residues. CDR3 protein: CASKQGSYEQYF. CDR3 coding DNA: TGTGCCTCGAAACAGGGATCCTACGAGCAGTACTTC.